The entry that follows covers one T cell receptor beta chain sequence. The antigen is undetermined. These data are taken from a study of T cells expressing NK-cell markers. Across the study: With respect to HCMV, seven of the eight sequenced donors were seropositive, and one was seronegative.

This CDR3 contains 14 residues. CDR1 and CDR2 (germline): DFQATT, SNEGSKA (reference sequence). Study observations and caveats: Whether expanded NKG2C+ T cell clones were HCMV-specific remained unclear.

Synthesis of TCR beta cDNA relied on 5'RACE template switching carrying UMIs. TCRdb re-called the 5' RACE reads, yielding one record per CDR3 amino acid sequence without DNA. This sample's clone table lists some 440,000 distinct CDR3 sequences. The TCR originated in a woman aged 45 to 65 in good health. Sequencing was done on a sample of blood T cells: a sorted CD56 or NKG2C T cell subset, CD4+ or CD8+ T cells, or bulk PBMC T cells (not recorded which). The chain couples TRBV20-1 to TRBJ2-1; without DNA, the TCRdb call of TRBD2 cannot be checked. Here the CDR3 reads CSAESGSGDNEQFF.